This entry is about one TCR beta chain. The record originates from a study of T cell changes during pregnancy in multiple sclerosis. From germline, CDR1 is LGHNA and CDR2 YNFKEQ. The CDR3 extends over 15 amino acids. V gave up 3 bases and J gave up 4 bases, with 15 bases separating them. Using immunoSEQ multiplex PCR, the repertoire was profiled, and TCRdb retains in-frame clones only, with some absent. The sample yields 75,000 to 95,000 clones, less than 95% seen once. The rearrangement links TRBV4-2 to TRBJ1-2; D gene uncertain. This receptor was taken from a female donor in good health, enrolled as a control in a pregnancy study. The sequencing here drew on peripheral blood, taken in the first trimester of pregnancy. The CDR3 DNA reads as TGTGCCAGCAGCCAGGGCCCTTCGAACGGCTATGGCTACACCTTC. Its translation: CASSQGPSNGYGYTF.